Following are 18 T cell receptor beta chains from one sample sequenced in a study of technical replicates of blood from a few donors. Sequencing was performed with immunoSEQ multiplex PCR; in TCRdb, only in-frame clones are kept and a portion is missing. The table includes roughly 52,000 clones, roughly 95% detected once. What was sequenced was PBMCs. The receptors derive from a human donor in good health. Some clones in this sample may be carry-over from other donors' samples.

V usage is TRBV7-9 and J usage is TRBJ2-5; TRBD2 matches at 11 bases. This CDR3 contains 15 residues. The germline CDR1 and CDR2 sequences are SEHNR and FQNEAQ (reference sequence). V gave up 6 bases and J gave up 1 base; unmatched junction bases: 4. The CDR3 DNA sequence: TGTGCCAGCAGTTCCGGGACTAGCGGCCAAGAGACCCAGTACTTC. It translates to CASSSGTSGQETQYF.

V usage is TRBV7-2 and J usage is TRBJ2-4, with 7 bases lining up with TRBD2. This CDR3 comprises 15 residues. The germline V gene has CDR1 SGHTA and CDR2 FQGNSA. The V gene end was trimmed by 3 bases and the J gene end by 0 bases; junction bases not matched to a gene: 2. The CDR3 loop is CASSFGGRAKNIQYF. The CDR3 nucleotides read TGTGCCAGCAGCTTCGGCGGGAGAGCCAAAAACATTCAGTACTTC.

This clone was detected only once. The V and J genes are TRBV10-3 and TRBJ2-3; D may be TRBD2 (6 bases). Germline V gene data show CDR1 as ENHRY and CDR2 as SYGVKD. The CDR3 sequence is 14 residues long. The germline V and J ends were trimmed by 4 bases and 2 bases, with 10 bases remaining between them. In DNA, the CDR3 is TGTGCCATCAGTGCGGCGGGGTACACAGATACGCAGTATTTT. This gives the protein CAISAAGYTDTQYF.

The rearrangement joins TRBV4-2 to TRBJ1-4; D perhaps matches TRBD1 (6 bases). The CDR3 sequence is 13 residues long. V lost 3 bases and J lost 8, with 10 bases in between. CDR1 is LGHNA, CDR2 YNFKEQ, per germline. DNA of the CDR3: TGTGCCAGCAGCCAGGGGGGGCGGGAAAAACTGTTTTTT. Translating gives CASSQGGREKLFF.

This chain links TRBV7-2 with TRBJ2-7, with 7 bases matching TRBD1. Per germline, CDR1 SGHTA and CDR2 FQGNSA. The CDR3 has 15 amino acids. After removal of 5 bases from V and 2 bases from J, the junction contained 9 bases not matched to a gene. CDR3 in amino acids: CASSPDRERTYEQYF. The CDR3 DNA reads TGTGCCAGCAGCCCAGACAGGGAACGGACCTACGAGCAGTACTTC. Full variable domain (missing parts from reference TRBV7-2 and TRBJ2-7): GAGVSQSPSNKVTEKGKDVELRCDPISGHTALYWYRQSLGQGLEFLIYFQGNSAPDKSGLPSDRFSAERTGGSVSTLTIQRTQQEDSAVYLCASSPDRERTYEQYFGPGTRLTVT.

V usage is TRBV5-5 and J usage is TRBJ2-2, with TRBD1 matching over 7 bases. The CDR3 spans 15 residues. Germline lookup yields CDR1 SGHKS and CDR2 YYEKEE (reference sequence). V dropped 2 bases and J dropped 6; count of bases not matched to a gene: 7. CDR3 residues: CASSFLPTGPGELFF. In DNA form, the CDR3 reads TGTGCCAGCAGCTTTCTTCCGACAGGGCCCGGGGAGCTGTTTTTT.

The chain employs TRBV19 and TRBJ1-6; D unclear. The CDR3 is 12 amino acids. The V and J ends lost 8 bases and 7 bases respectively, with 9 bases between them. The V gene's germline CDR1 is LNHDA and CDR2 SQIVND (reference sequence). The CDR3 loop is CASARRNSPLHF. CDR3 nucleotides: TGTGCCAGTGCTAGACGAAATTCACCCCTCCACTTT.

The chain recombines TRBV9 with TRBJ2-7, with TRBD2 identical over 9 bases. Germline assignment: CDR1 SGDLS and CDR2 YYNGEE. The CDR3 extends over 16 amino acids. V gave up 2 bases and J gave up 2 bases; unmatched junction bases: 8. CDR3 DNA sequence: TGTGCCAGCAGCGTTCAAGCAGCGGGAGGACCCTACGAGCAGTACTTC. It is translated as CASSVQAAGGPYEQYF.

V and J are TRBV10-3 and TRBJ2-1; TRBD2 agrees at 9 bases. The V gene's germline CDR1 is ENHRY and CDR2 SYGVKD. J was trimmed by 0 bases and V by 7 bases; bases with no gene match: 13. The CDR3 contains 18 residues. Here the CDR3 DNA reads TGTGCCATCACTACGGGACTAGCAGGCAAGACCTCCTACAATGAGCAGTTCTTC. Amino acid sequence: CAITTGLAGKTSYNEQFF.

The rearrangement joins TRBV10-3 to TRBJ2-7; possible D gene TRBD2, 6 bases. The CDR3 totals 16 residues. Germline loops: CDR1 ENHRY, CDR2 SYGVKD. V lost 4 bases and J 0 bases, leaving 16 bases between the germline ends. Here the CDR3 reads CAISGFDLTSSYEQYF. The CDR3 region has the DNA TGTGCCATCAGTGGGTTTGATCTGACTAGCTCCTACGAGCAGTACTTC.

About this clone: One junction end disagrees with the germline gene, perhaps due to a read error. The chain joins TRBV30 to TRBJ1-1; D is undetermined. CDR1 and CDR2 (germline): GTSNPN, SVGIG (reference sequence). The CDR3 sequence is 11 residues long. The CDR3 bases are TGTGCCTGGAGTCGCAACAATGAAGCTTTCTTT. It codes for CAWSRNNEAFF.

The CDR3 bases are TGCAGCGTAATGACTAGCGGGAACTTTGATACGCAGTATTTT. Protein product: CSVMTSGNFDTQYF. J is TRBJ2-3 and V is TRBV29-1, with 11 bases identical to TRBD2. J gave up 6 bases and V 6 bases, and 8 bases lay outside the gene matches. Germline CDR1 reads SQVTM; CDR2 reads ANQGSEA. There are 14 residues in the CDR3.

This chain uses TRBV7-2 with TRBJ1-1; D may be TRBD1 (5 bases). The CDR3 sequence is 13 residues long. Germline CDR1 is SGHTA and CDR2 is FQGNSA. Trimming took off 4 bases at V and 7 bases at J, with 13 bases between the two ends. This CDR3 is CASSSFAGGEAFF. In DNA form, the CDR3 reads TGTGCCAGCAGCTCGTTCGCGGGGGGTGAAGCTTTCTTT. Combining the CDR3 with reference TRBV7-2 and TRBJ1-1 gives the whole variable domain GAGVSQSPSNKVTEKGKDVELRCDPISGHTALYWYRQSLGQGLEFLIYFQGNSAPDKSGLPSDRFSAERTGGSVSTLTIQRTQQEDSAVYLCASSSFAGGEAFFGQGTRLTVV.

The chain is built from TRBV6-1 and TRBJ2-5, with 8 bases lining up with TRBD1. Per germline, CDR1 MNHNS and CDR2 SASEGT. The CDR3 covers 14 residues. V dropped 6 bases and J dropped 1; count of bases not matched to a gene: 4. The CDR3 DNA reads as TGTGCCAGCAGACCCGGACAGGGCCAAGAGACCCAGTACTTC. It yields the protein CASRPGQGQETQYF.

The V and J genes are TRBV4-3 and TRBJ1-2; D unclear. Looked up from germline, CDR1 is LGHNA and CDR2 is YSLEER. Trimming took off 0 bases at V and 11 bases at J, with 7 bases between the two ends. This CDR3 comprises 11 residues. The chain's CDR3 is CASSQEDNYTF. As DNA, the CDR3 is TGCGCCAGCAGCCAAGAAGACAATTACACCTTC.

The gene calls are TRBV21-1 and TRBJ2-4; TRBD2, the table's D call, lacks a check against the DNA. TRBV21-1 is annotated as a pseudogene. The CDR3 runs 21 residues. The CDR3, as DNA: TGTGCCAGCAGCAAAGTCCCTCTAGCGGGGGGGCGCACACTAGCCAAAAACATTCAGTACTTC. This encodes CASSKVPLAGGRTLAKNIQYF.

This chain uses TRBV7-2 with TRBJ2-7; 8 bases map to TRBD1. Losses at the gene ends were 1 base for V and 4 bases for J; bases not matched to a gene: 6. The CDR3 covers 15 residues. CDR1 is SGHTA and CDR2 is FQGNSA in the germline V gene. The CDR3 protein is CASSLVTGDNYEQYF. The CDR3 nucleotides read TGTGCCAGCAGCTTAGTGACAGGGGATAATTACGAGCAGTACTTC. Looking up the rest from reference TRBV7-2 and TRBJ2-7 gives the full variable domain: GAGVSQSPSNKVTEKGKDVELRCDPISGHTALYWYRQSLGQGLEFLIYFQGNSAPDKSGLPSDRFSAERTGGSVSTLTIQRTQQEDSAVYLCASSLVTGDNYEQYFGPGTRLTVT.

The chain couples TRBV5-8 to TRBJ1-2; a weak D match, TRBD1 (6 bases). This CDR3 region has 14 residues. Trimming took 2 bases from V and 3 from J, leaving 11 bases between them. CDR1 and CDR2 (germline): SGHTS, YDEGEE. This CDR3 reads CASSFRQAYYGYTF. CDR3 nucleotides: TGTGCCAGCAGCTTTCGACAGGCGTACTATGGCTACACCTTC.